This T cell receptor (beta chain) was sequenced for a study of blood T cell repertoires in COVID-19. Study at large: Donors in the United States, Italy and Spain gave samples during acute or convalescent COVID-19. Nucleic acid was either cDNA or gDNA, and it came from T cells, B-cell-depleted T cells, or PBMCs.

Original analysis: Nucleated cell number was recorded as an estimate derived from reference gene primer amplification. Clones were sequenced by immunoSEQ multiplex PCR, and TCRdb holds only the in-frame ones, with some missing. V, J and clone size derive from that table, while D and trimming were established from the DNA sequence. The table includes about 53,000 clones, 75% to 90% detected once. Trimming stripped 4 bases from V and 0 bases from J, with 19 bases between. The CDR3 sequence is 18 residues long. Germline CDR1 is LGHDT and CDR2 is YNNKEL (reference sequence). The genes are TRBV3-1 (or the pseudogene TRBV3-2) and TRBJ1-5, with D uncertain. This TCR derives from a man of 80 years or more with acute or convalescent COVID-19. Material: peripheral blood. CDR3 sequence: CASSPRVFRIDSNQPQHF. The DNA of the CDR3 is TGTGCCAGCAGCCCGCGGGTCTTCCGAATAGATAGCAATCAGCCCCAGCATTTT.